The present T cell receptor beta chain was sequenced within a study of blood T cell repertoires in COVID-19. Turning to the study itself: The United States, Italy and Spain provided the acute and convalescent COVID-19 samples.

Only one count was recorded for this clone. Libraries were prepared by immunoSEQ multiplex PCR; TCRdb keeps only in-frame clonotypes and omits some of them. The sample gives 75,000 to 95,000 clones, roughly 80% of which show up once; 27% is in the top ten. This CDR3 comprises 15 residues. The V segment lost 4 bases and the J segment 4 bases; nucleotides outside the gene matches: 7. Germline V gene lookup returns CDR1 LGHDT and CDR2 YNNKEL (reference sequence). The receptor comes from a human donor in a cohort sampled during active COVID-19. The chain is built from TRBV3-1 (or the pseudogene TRBV3-2) and TRBJ2-7; 10 nucleotides line up with TRBD1. Sequenced sample: peripheral blood. This CDR3 reads CASSRPGTGVYEQYF. CDR3 in DNA: TGTGCCAGCAGCCGACCCGGGACAGGGGTGTACGAGCAGTACTTC.